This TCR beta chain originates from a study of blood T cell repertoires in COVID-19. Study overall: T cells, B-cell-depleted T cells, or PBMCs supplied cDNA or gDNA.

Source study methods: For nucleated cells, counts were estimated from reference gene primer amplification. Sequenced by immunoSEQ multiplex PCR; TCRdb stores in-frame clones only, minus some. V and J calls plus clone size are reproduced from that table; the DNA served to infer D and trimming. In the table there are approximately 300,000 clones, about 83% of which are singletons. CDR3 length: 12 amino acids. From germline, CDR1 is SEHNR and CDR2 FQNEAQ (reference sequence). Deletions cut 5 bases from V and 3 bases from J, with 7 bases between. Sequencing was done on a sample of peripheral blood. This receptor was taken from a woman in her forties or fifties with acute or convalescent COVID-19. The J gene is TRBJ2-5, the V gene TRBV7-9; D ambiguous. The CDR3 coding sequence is TGTGCCAGCAGCCTCACTGAAGAGACCCAGTACTTC. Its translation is CASSLTEETQYF. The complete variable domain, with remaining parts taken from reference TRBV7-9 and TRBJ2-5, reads DTGVSQNPRHKITKRGQNVTFRCDPISEHNRLYWYRQTLGQGPEFLTYFQNEAQLEKSRLLSDRFSAERPKGSFSTLEIQRTEQGDSAMYLCASSLTEETQYFGPGTRLLVL.